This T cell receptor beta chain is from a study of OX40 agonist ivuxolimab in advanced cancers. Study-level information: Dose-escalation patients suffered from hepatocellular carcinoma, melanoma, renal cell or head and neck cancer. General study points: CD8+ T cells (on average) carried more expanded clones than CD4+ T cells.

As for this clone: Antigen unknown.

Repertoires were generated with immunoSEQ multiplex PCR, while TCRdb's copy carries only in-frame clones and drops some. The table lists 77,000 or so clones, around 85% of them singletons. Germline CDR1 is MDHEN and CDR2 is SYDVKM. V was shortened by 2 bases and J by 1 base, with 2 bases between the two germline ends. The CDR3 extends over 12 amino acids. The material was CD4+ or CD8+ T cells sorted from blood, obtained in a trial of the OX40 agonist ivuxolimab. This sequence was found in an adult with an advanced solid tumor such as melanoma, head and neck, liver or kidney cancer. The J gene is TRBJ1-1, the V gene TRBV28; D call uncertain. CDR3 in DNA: TGTGCCAGCAGTTTACCGAACACTGAAGCTTTCTTT. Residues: CASSLPNTEAFF.